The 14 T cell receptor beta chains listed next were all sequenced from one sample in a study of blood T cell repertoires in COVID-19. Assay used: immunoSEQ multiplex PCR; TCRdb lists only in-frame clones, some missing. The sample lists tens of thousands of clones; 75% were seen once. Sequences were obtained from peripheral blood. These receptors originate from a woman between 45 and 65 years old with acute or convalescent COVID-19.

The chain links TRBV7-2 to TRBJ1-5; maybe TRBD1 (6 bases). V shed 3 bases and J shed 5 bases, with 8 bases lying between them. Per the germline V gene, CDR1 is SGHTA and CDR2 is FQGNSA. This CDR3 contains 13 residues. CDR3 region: CASSLRQDQPQHF. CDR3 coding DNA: TGTGCCAGCAGCTTGCGACAGGATCAGCCCCAGCATTTT.

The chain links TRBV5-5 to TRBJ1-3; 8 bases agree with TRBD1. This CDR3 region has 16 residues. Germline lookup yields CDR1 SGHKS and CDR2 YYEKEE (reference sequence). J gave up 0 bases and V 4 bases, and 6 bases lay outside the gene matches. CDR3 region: CASSNGQGSSGNTIYF. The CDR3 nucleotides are TGTGCCAGCAGCAACGGACAGGGTTCCTCTGGAAACACCATATATTTT.

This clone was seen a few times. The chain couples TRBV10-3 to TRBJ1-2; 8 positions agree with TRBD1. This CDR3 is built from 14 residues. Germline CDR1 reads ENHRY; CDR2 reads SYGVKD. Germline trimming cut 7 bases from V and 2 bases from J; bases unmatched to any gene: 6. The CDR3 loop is CAITGQAGNYGYTF. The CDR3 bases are TGTGCCATCACGGGACAGGCTGGGAACTATGGCTACACCTTC.

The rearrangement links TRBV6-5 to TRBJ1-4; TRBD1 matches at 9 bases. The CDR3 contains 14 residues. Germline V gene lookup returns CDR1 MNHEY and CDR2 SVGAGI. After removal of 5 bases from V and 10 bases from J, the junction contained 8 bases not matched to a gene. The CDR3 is CASSSGTGIGKLFF. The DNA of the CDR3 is TGTGCCAGCAGTAGTGGGACAGGGATCGGAAAACTGTTTTTT.

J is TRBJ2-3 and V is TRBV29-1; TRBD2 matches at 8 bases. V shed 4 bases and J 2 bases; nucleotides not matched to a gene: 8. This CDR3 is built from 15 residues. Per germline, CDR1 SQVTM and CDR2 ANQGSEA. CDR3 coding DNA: TGCAGCGTTGGGCGGCGGGGGGAAACCACAGATACGCAGTATTTT. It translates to CSVGRRGETTDTQYF.

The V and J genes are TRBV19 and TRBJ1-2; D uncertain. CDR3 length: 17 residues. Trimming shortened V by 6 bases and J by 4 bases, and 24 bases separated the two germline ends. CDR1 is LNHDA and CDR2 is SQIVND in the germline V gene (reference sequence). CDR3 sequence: CASSPFVGGSGSYGYTF. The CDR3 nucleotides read TGTGCCAGTAGCCCTTTCGTGGGAGGCAGTGGCAGCTATGGCTACACCTTC.

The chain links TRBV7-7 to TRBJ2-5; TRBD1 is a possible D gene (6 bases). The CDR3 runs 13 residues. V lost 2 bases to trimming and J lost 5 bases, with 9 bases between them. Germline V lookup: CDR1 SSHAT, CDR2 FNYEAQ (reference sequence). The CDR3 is CASSLLGAETQYF. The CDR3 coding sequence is TGTGCCAGCAGCTTATTGGGGGCTGAGACCCAGTACTTC.

The CDR3 region is CASSFLLESNQPQHF. CDR3 nucleotide sequence: TGTGCCAGCAGTTTCTTGCTAGAGAGCAATCAGCCCCAGCATTTT. The chain uses TRBV28 and TRBJ1-5; no firm D call. The germline V and J ends were trimmed by 3 bases and 1 base, with 10 bases remaining between them. The CDR3 covers 15 residues. Germline V gene data show CDR1 as MDHEN and CDR2 as SYDVKM.

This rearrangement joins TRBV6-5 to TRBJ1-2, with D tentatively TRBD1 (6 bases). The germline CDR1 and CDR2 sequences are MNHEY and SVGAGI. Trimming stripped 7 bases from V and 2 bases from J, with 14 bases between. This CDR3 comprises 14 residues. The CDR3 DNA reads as TGTGCCAGCATTGGGACACGAAACAACTATGGCTACACCTTC. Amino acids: CASIGTRNNYGYTF.

CDR3 sequence reads: CASSQDPQLNTEAFF. The CDR3 region has the DNA TGTGCCAGCAGCCAAGATCCACAGTTGAACACTGAAGCTTTCTTT. The chain carries TRBV4-2 and TRBJ1-1; D call uncertain. The CDR3 runs to 15 residues. The V gene lost 0 bases and the J gene lost 0 bases, with 8 bases spanning the gap. The V gene's germline CDR1 is LGHNA and CDR2 YNFKEQ.

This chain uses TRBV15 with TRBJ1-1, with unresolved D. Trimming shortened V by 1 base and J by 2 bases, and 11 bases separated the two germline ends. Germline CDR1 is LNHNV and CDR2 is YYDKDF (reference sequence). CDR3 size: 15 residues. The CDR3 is CATSRAAEANTEAFF. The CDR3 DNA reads TGTGCCACCAGCAGAGCCGCGGAGGCTAACACTGAAGCTTTCTTT.

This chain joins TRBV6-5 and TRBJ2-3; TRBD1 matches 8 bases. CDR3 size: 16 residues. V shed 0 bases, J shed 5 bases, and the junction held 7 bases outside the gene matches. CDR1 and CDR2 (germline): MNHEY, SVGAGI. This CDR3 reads CASSYSRQGAGDTQYF. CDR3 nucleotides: TGTGCCAGCAGTTACTCGAGGCAGGGGGCAGGAGATACGCAGTATTTT.

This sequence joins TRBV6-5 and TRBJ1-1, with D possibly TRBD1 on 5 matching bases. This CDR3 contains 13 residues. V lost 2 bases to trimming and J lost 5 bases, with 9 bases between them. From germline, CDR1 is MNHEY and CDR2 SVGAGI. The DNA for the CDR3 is TGTGCCAGCAGTTACGGCAGGGTAACTGAAGCTTTCTTT. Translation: CASSYGRVTEAFF.

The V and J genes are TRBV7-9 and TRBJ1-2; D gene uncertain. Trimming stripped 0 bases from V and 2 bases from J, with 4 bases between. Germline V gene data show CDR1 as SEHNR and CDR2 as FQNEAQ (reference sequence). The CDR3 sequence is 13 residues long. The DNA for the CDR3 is TGTGCCAGCAGCTTAGCGTCGAACTATGGCTACACCTTC. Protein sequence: CASSLASNYGYTF.